This T cell receptor (beta chain) was sequenced in a study of tumor-infiltrating lymphocytes in oesophageal squamous cell carcinoma. Germline V gene sequence: CDR1 SGHVS, CDR2 FQNEAQ. The length of the CDR3 is 16 residues. MiXCR, run by TCRdb on the PCR reads, gives a single entry per CDR3 protein. Found here are about 17,000 distinct CDR3 sequences, about 50% of them singletons; the top ten hold around two fifths. The receptor was derived from a female donor with esophageal squamous cell carcinoma. The chain employs TRBV7-8 and TRBJ2-7; 9 nucleotides align to TRBD2. Gene TRBJ2-1 matches the end of the DNA better, so the J call may be wrong. The sequenced sample was normal esophageal tissue next to the tumor. CDR3 DNA sequence: TGTGCCAGCAGCTATACGACTAGCGGAACCTACAATGAGCAGTTCTTC. Translating it yields CASSYTTSGTYNEQFF.